A single sample gave rise to the 8 T cell receptor beta chains below, sequenced in a study of cytotoxic CD8 clonotypes in ibrutinib-treated CLL. Here immunoSEQ multiplex PCR was the method, and the copy in TCRdb shows in-frame clones only, minus some. The data show about 130,000 clones, about three quarters seen once. This material consisted of PBMCs, taken after 24 months of ibrutinib treatment. Receptor source: a human donor with chronic lymphocytic leukemia.

The chain is built from TRBV11-2 and TRBJ2-5; 11 bases match TRBD1. CDR1 is SGHAT, CDR2 FQNNGV, per germline. V was pared by 1 base and J by 3 bases, with 1 base of the junction left unmatched. The CDR3 covers 15 residues. CDR3 in amino acids: CASSLGTGGKETQYF. CDR3 bases: TGTGCCAGCAGCTTAGGGACAGGGGGCAAAGAGACCCAGTACTTC.

V usage is TRBV7-3 and J usage is TRBJ2-5; the D is unclear. CDR3 length: 13 residues. Germline-derived CDR1 and CDR2 are SGHTA and FQGTGA. V lost 5 bases and J lost 2, with 9 bases in between. The CDR3 nucleotides read TGTGCCAGCAGCCAGCTAGGGCAAGAGACCCAGTACTTC. Its protein is CASSQLGQETQYF.

The chain links TRBV7-2 to TRBJ2-1; D call uncertain. The CDR3 loop spans 11 amino acids. The V and J ends lost 2 bases and 6 bases respectively, with 2 bases between them. Germline V lookup: CDR1 SGHTA, CDR2 FQGNSA. CDR3 DNA sequence: TGTGCCAGCAGCTTATTCAATGAGCAGTTCTTC. Residues: CASSLFNEQFF.

The V and J genes are TRBV7-2 and TRBJ2-6; D call uncertain. The germline V gene has CDR1 SGHTA and CDR2 FQGNSA. V gave up 2 bases and J gave up 2 bases, with 7 bases separating them. This CDR3 contains 15 residues. The CDR3 DNA is TGTGCCAGCAGCTTATTGGTGCCTGGGGCCAACGTCCTGACTTTC. Its protein product is CASSLLVPGANVLTF.

The V and J genes are TRBV18 and TRBJ1-3, with D unresolved. The CDR3 contains 15 residues. Germline V lookup: CDR1 KGHSH, CDR2 LQKENI. V was trimmed by 3 bases and J by 4 bases, leaving 13 bases between them. The CDR3 bases are TGTGCCAGCTCACCGCAACCGGACGGGGGAAACACCATATATTTT. It is translated as CASSPQPDGGNTIYF.

This clone has ten or more counts. CDR3 in amino acids: CASSLNLGGTQYF. Written as DNA, the CDR3 is TGTGCCAGCAGCCTTAATTTGGGGGGGACCCAGTACTTC. The chain combines TRBV7-2 with TRBJ2-5; D is perhaps TRBD2 (6 bases). Germline V gives CDR1 SGHTA, CDR2 FQGNSA. V lost 5 bases and J 7 bases, leaving 14 bases between the germline ends. This CDR3 has 13 amino acids.

The chain carries TRBV30 and TRBJ1-5; D remains unclear. The V gene's germline CDR1 is GTSNPN and CDR2 SVGIG (reference sequence). The CDR3 has 14 amino acids. V gave up 0 bases and J gave up 5 bases, with 11 bases separating them. CDR3 sequence (DNA): TGTGCCTGGAGTGTAGCGTCAGGTGATCAGCCCCAGCATTTT. It is translated as CAWSVASGDQPQHF.

The chain combines TRBV5-5 with TRBJ1-4; D gene unclear. The CDR3 has 16 residues. Germline V gene data show CDR1 as SGHKS and CDR2 as YYEKEE (reference sequence). V lost 9 bases and J 7 bases, leaving 25 bases between the germline ends. The CDR3 DNA sequence: TGTGCCACCCTCGTTGCGGGTGACGGAAGGGTTGAAAAACTGTTTTTT. It is translated as CATLVAGDGRVEKLFF.